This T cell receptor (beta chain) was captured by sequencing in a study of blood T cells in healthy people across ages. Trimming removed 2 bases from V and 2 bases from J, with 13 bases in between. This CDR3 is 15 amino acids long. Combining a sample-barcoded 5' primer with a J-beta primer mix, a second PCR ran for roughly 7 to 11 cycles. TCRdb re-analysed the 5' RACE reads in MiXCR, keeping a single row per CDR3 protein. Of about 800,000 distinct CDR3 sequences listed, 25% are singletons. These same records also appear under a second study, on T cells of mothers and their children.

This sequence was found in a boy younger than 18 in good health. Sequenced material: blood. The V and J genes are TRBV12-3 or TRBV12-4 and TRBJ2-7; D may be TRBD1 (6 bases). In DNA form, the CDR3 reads TGTGCCAGCAGTTTATATGTGGGGGCAACCTACGAGCAGTACTTC. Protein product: CASSLYVGATYEQYF.